The text below deals with one T cell receptor (beta chain). The junction shows a germline mismatch at one end, possibly a read error. This sample's RNA came from whole unsorted tissue. TCRbeta libraries were built with three rounds of nested PCR, modified from ARM-PCR. From the multiplex PCR reads, TCRdb called clonotypes with MiXCR, one entry per CDR3 protein. The data contain 65,000 to 80,000 distinct CDR3 sequences, about 80% of them singletons. This sample stems from a study of tumor and adjacent non-tumor tissue in lung cancer. The CDR3 runs 14 residues. Looked up from germline, CDR1 is SGHAT and CDR2 is FQDESV (reference sequence).

The sample was lung tumor tissue. The chain is built from TRBV11-1 and TRBJ2-2; the match to TRBD2 covers 9 bases. The receptor comes from a man in his fifties or sixties with non-small cell lung cancer. CDR3 nucleotide sequence: TGTGCCAGCAGCTTATCTAGCGGGACCGGAGAGCTGTCTTTT. Encoded protein: CASSLSSGTGELSF.